The rows below give T cell receptor beta chains drawn from one sample of a study of blood T cell repertoires in COVID-19. Generated by immunoSEQ multiplex PCR, the TCRdb table keeps only in-frame clones and is missing some. This sample has roughly 230,000 clones, with over 80% found just once. The sample consisted of peripheral blood. The receptors were sampled from a human donor in a cohort sampled during active COVID-19. Both conserved end residues are part of each CDR3. The D gene is left open where the match is weak. The size entry is marked missing in some rows and otherwise reads once, few, many or a size class.

CDR3 protein	CDR3 DNA	J gene	V gene	D gene	clone size
CASSSSSGASQFF	TGTGCCAGCAGCAGCAGCAGCGGGGCTTCGCAGTTCTTC	TRBJ2-1	TRBV5-4	TRBD2	-
CASSYTGGQVTEAFF	TGTGCCAGCAGCTATACAGGGGGGCAGGTCACTGAAGCTTTCTTT	TRBJ1-1	TRBV21-1	-	-
CASSSFYGYTF	TGTGCCAGCAGTTCCTTCTATGGCTACACCTTC	TRBJ1-2	TRBV6-5	-	-
CASSPGTSGRGGEQYF	TGTGCCAGCTCACCTGGGACTAGCGGGAGAGGGGGCGAGCAGTACTTC	TRBJ2-7	TRBV18	TRBD2	-
CASSDGLLGSEKLFF	TGTGCCAGCAGTGATGGGCTCTTAGGGAGTGAAAAACTGTTTTTT	TRBJ1-4	TRBV6-1	-	-
CASSYTGRGLYEQYF	TGCGCCAGCAGCTACACAGGGAGGGGCCTTTACGAGCAGTACTTC	TRBJ2-7	TRBV5-1	-	few
CASSGESRGSEQYF	TGTGCCAGCTCCGGGGAGTCCAGGGGAAGCGAGCAGTACTTC	TRBJ2-7	TRBV2	-	-
CASSLAGTMQETQYF	TGTGCCAGCAGCTTAGCGGGGACAATGCAAGAGACCCAGTACTTC	TRBJ2-5	TRBV7-2	-	many
CASSSYPTVWSSYEQYF	TGTGCCAGCAGCTCCTACCCGACAGTTTGGAGCTCCTACGAGCAGTACTTC	TRBJ2-7	TRBV7-2	-	-
CASSVDPGVETQYF	TGTGCCAGCAGCGTAGACCCGGGAGTAGAGACCCAGTACTTC	TRBJ2-5	TRBV9	-	once
CASSSGVSGGAYNEQFF	TGTGCCAGCAGCTCAGGAGTCAGCGGGGGGGCCTACAATGAGCAGTTCTTC	TRBJ2-1	TRBV7-6	TRBD2	-
CASGGSLGQPQHF	TGTGCCAGCGGAGGGTCTTTGGGACAGCCCCAGCATTTT	TRBJ1-5	TRBV2	-	once
CASSKDRTTYEQYF	TGTGCCAGTAGTAAGGACAGGACTACCTACGAGCAGTACTTC	TRBJ2-7	TRBV19	-	few
CASRATGLLADTQYF	TGTGCCAGCAGGGCGACAGGGTTGTTGGCAGATACGCAGTATTTT	TRBJ2-3	TRBV28	TRBD1	-
CATSRPLEQNNEQFF	TGTGCCACCAGCAGGCCTTTGGAGCAAAACAATGAGCAGTTCTTC	TRBJ2-1	TRBV15	-	few
CASSQDQAGSTEAFF	TGTGCCAGCAGCCAAGATCAGGCTGGGTCCACTGAAGCTTTCTTT	TRBJ1-1	TRBV3-1/TRBV3-2	-	-
CASSGGDSYEQYF	TGTGCCAGCAGTGGGGGGGATTCCTACGAGCAGTACTTC	TRBJ2-7	TRBV28	TRBD2	-
CASSSTGTEDGYTF	TGTGCCAGCAGTTCAACCGGGACAGAAGATGGCTACACCTTC	TRBJ1-2	TRBV28	TRBD1	-
CASSLGLAGLQETQYF	TGTGCCAGCAGCCTGGGACTAGCGGGGTTACAAGAGACCCAGTACTTC	TRBJ2-5	TRBV9	TRBD2	-
CSARGLDGYTF	TGCAGCGCGAGGGGACTTGATGGCTACACCTTC	TRBJ1-2	TRBV29-1	-	few
CASTNTPGQGEGTQYF	TGTGCCAGTACCAATACCCCGGGACAGGGTGAAGGGACCCAGTACTTC	TRBJ2-5	TRBV19	TRBD1	once
CASSQGQVSNQPQHF	TGTGCCAGCAGCCAAGGACAGGTCAGCAATCAGCCCCAGCATTTT	TRBJ1-5	TRBV3-1/TRBV3-2	-	-
CASSPSWTAGELFF	TGTGCCAGCAGCCCATCCTGGACTGCTGGGGAGCTGTTTTTT	TRBJ2-2	TRBV7-2	-	-
CASSVGGGEQFF	TGTGCCAGCAGCGTAGGAGGGGGTGAGCAGTTCTTC	TRBJ2-1	TRBV9	-	-
CASSSPTSEQYF	TGTGCCAGCAGTTCCCCGACTAGCGAGCAGTACTTC	TRBJ2-7	TRBV27	-	few
CASSFPAGAEAFF	TGTGCCAGCAGCTTCCCCGCCGGGGCTGAAGCTTTCTTT	TRBJ1-1	TRBV7-9	-	-
CASNTGGYADTQYF	TGTGCCAGCAACACCGGAGGGTATGCAGATACGCAGTATTTT	TRBJ2-3	TRBV5-6	-	-
CASSREGSGANVLTF	TGCGCCAGCAGCCGTGAGGGATCCGGGGCCAACGTCCTGACTTTC	TRBJ2-6	TRBV5-1	-	-
CASSYGGRASNEQFF	TGTGCCAGCAGTTATGGCGGGAGGGCCTCTAATGAGCAGTTCTTC	TRBJ2-1	TRBV6-6	TRBD2	few
CASSSRGAGGRWTQYF	TGTGCCAGCAGTTCCCGTGGGGCGGGGGGACGATGGACGCAGTATTTT	TRBJ2-3	TRBV27	TRBD2	-
CASSLAPEETQYF	TGTGCCAGCAGCTTAGCGCCAGAAGAGACCCAGTACTTC	TRBJ2-5	TRBV7-6	-	-
CASIIQGAYTEAFF	TGTGCCAGCATTATACAGGGGGCTTACACTGAAGCTTTCTTT	TRBJ1-1	TRBV6-6	TRBD1	-
CSVDEFSQETQYF	TGCAGCGTTGATGAGTTCTCCCAAGAGACCCAGTACTTC	TRBJ2-5	TRBV29-1	-	once
CASSLVARSTDTQYF	TGCGCCAGCAGCTTGGTGGCTAGGTCCACAGATACGCAGTATTTT	TRBJ2-3	TRBV5-1	-	-
CASSPSSGRRDTQYF	TGTGCCAGCAGTCCTTCTAGCGGGAGGAGAGATACGCAGTATTTT	TRBJ2-3	TRBV6-5	TRBD2	-
CASSPPAGRGYEQYF	TGTGCCAGCTCACCACCGGCAGGGAGGGGCTACGAGCAGTACTTC	TRBJ2-7	TRBV18	TRBD2	-
CASSFLTGQGARYTF	TGTGCCAGCAGCTTCCTTACTGGGCAGGGGGCTCGGTACACCTTC	TRBJ1-2	TRBV5-4	TRBD1	-
CARSFYRVGNTIYF	TGTGCCAGAAGCTTTTACAGGGTTGGAAACACCATATATTTT	TRBJ1-3	TRBV5-3	-	-
CASSILGLAGERAYNEQFF	TGTGCCAGTAGTATCCTTGGACTAGCGGGGGAACGGGCCTACAATGAGCAGTTCTTC	TRBJ2-1	TRBV19	TRBD2	-
CASSWGQSNQPQHF	TGTGCCAGTAGTTGGGGGCAAAGCAATCAGCCCCAGCATTTT	TRBJ1-5	TRBV19	-	-
CASREDGDLGGYTF	TGTGCCAGCAGGGAAGACGGGGATTTAGGAGGCTACACCTTC	TRBJ1-2	TRBV6-1	-	-
CASSPPGQGDVTQYF	TGTGCCAGCTCACCACCGGGACAGGGGGACGTGACCCAGTACTTC	TRBJ2-5	TRBV18	TRBD1	-
CASSGQGAVYSPLHF	TGTGCCAGCTCGGGACAGGGGGCAGTTTATTCACCCCTCCACTTT	TRBJ1-6	TRBV18	TRBD1	once
CASSPLLAGGSNEQFF	TGTGCCAGCTCACCCCTACTAGCGGGAGGTTCGAATGAGCAGTTCTTC	TRBJ2-1	TRBV18	TRBD2	-
CATSDPSPGTGNNEQFF	TGTGCCACCAGTGATCCCAGTCCCGGGACAGGGAACAATGAGCAGTTCTTC	TRBJ2-1	TRBV24-1	TRBD1	-
CAWIDLTYEQYF	TGTGCCTGGATTGACTTGACCTACGAGCAGTACTTC	TRBJ2-7	TRBV30	-	-
CASSLEAGGGTDTQYF	TGTGCCAGCAGCTTAGAGGCAGGGGGTGGCACAGATACGCAGTATTTT	TRBJ2-3	TRBV7-6	TRBD1	-
CASSVEAGLNTEAFF	TGTGCCAGCAGTGTTGAGGCAGGGTTGAACACTGAAGCTTTCTTT	TRBJ1-1	TRBV2	-	-
CASSSRDTSTDTQYF	TGCGCCAGCAGTAGCCGGGACACCAGCACAGATACGCAGTATTTT	TRBJ2-3	TRBV10-2	-	once
CASSPWEAGRTYEQYF	TGTGCCAGCAGTCCCTGGGAAGCGGGGCGAACCTACGAGCAGTACTTC	TRBJ2-7	TRBV27	TRBD2	-
CASSPGLATTPRGETQYF	TGTGCCAGCTCACCAGGGCTAGCGACGACCCCGAGGGGAGAGACCCAGTACTTC	TRBJ2-5	TRBV18	-	-
CASSDNRFADTQYF	TGTGCCAGCAGTGACAACAGGTTCGCAGATACGCAGTATTTT	TRBJ2-3	TRBV2	-	-
CASSPGGGGDEQYF	TGTGCCAGCTCACCGGGAGGGGGGGGCGACGAGCAGTACTTC	TRBJ2-7	TRBV18	-	-
CASSLRAGPTDTQYF	TGTGCCAGCAGTTTACGAGCGGGACCGACAGATACGCAGTATTTT	TRBJ2-3	TRBV27	TRBD2	-
CASSLNRGTEAFF	TGTGCCAGCAGCTTAAACAGGGGCACTGAAGCTTTCTTT	TRBJ1-1	TRBV5-6	TRBD1	-
CASSDGQGVYEQYF	TGTGCCAGTAGTGACGGACAGGGGGTTTACGAGCAGTACTTC	TRBJ2-7	TRBV19	TRBD1	few